This T cell receptor beta chain was captured in a study of blood T cell repertoires in COVID-19 (TCRdb year 2020). For the study in its entirety: Samples from collaborators originated in the United States, Italy and Spain and spanned both the acute and convalescent phases of COVID-19. The material from the prospective study consisted of cDNA or gDNA derived from T cells, B-cell-depleted T cells, or PBMCs. The dataset comprised deeply sampled blood TCRbeta repertoires from subjects exposed to, actively infected with, or recovered from COVID-19. The repertoires were released in a freely available public database meant as a resource for research on the immune response to SARS-CoV-2. Samples came from the ongoing ImmuneRACE study (first 160 participants) plus 1,254 subjects from 6 global collaborators. Sample metadata almost always included a de-identified subject ID, COVID-19 status, age in years and sex. Where HLA class I and class II types were available, the types were taken from metadata supplied by the sample provider, not from assay-based typing.

TCRbeta CDR3 regions were amplified from genomic DNA using the immunoSEQ Assay, a bias-controlled multiplex PCR. In the authors' own workflow: Within the assay, amplification of reference gene primers was used to estimate how many nucleated cells each sample contained. To quantify the absolute abundance of each unique TCRbeta CDR3 rearrangement, sequence reads were collapsed and filtered. For each sample, productive Simpson clonality was calculated by taking the square root of Simpson's diversity index across productive rearrangements. TCRdb's version of the immuneACCESS table is confined to in-frame rearrangements and falls short of the full clone set. An unresolved V gene accounts for under half of the shortfall where checked; the remainder is of unknown origin. V and J calls plus clone size are reproduced from that table; the DNA served to infer D and trimming. This sample holds more than 95,000 clones; around 80% were observed only once. 3.5% to 5% of the sample is held by the ten biggest clonotypes.

The paper as a whole reports these results and caveats: How much clinical and demographic metadata was included differed by source and by participant, and the metadata was provided uncurated.

V is cut back by 5 bases and J by 10 bases, with 7 bases in the junction unmatched. The CDR3 goes from the cysteine to the phenylalanine over 13 residues. Here the CDR3 DNA is all that survives: 39 bases in frame from base 1. Collaborating institutions collected whole blood in K2EDTA tubes following their own protocols. For TCRbeta analysis, collaborator samples were shipped as frozen whole blood, as isolated PBMCs, or as DNA extracted from either sample type. Regarding this clone: Its antigen has not been determined. There are no base qualities to consult, and no much larger clone falls within one base.

The chain uses TRBV12-3 or TRBV12-4 and TRBJ1-1; TRBD1 lines up with 10 middle nucleotides. The sequenced sample consisted of peripheral blood. The sequence came from a man aged 60-69 years with acute or convalescent COVID-19. This receptor has the CDR3 CASSADRGQGAFF. The nucleotide sequence is TGTGCCAGCAGTGCCGACAGGGGGCAGGGAGCTTTCTTT.